This T cell receptor (beta chain) was profiled in a study of blood T cell repertoires in COVID-19. After removal of 4 bases from V and 8 bases from J, the junction contained 13 bases not matched to a gene. The CDR3 is 15 residues long. Per germline, CDR1 KGHSH and CDR2 LQKENI. In the original workflow: Researchers report that nucleated cell counts were estimated from reference gene primer amplification. Some clones are missing from TCRdb's copy, which holds only in-frame ones; the method was immunoSEQ multiplex PCR. V, J and clone size reflect that table, while D and trimming were determined from the DNA. Here the sample spans about 120,000 clones, over 65% being singletons.

Sequenced sample: peripheral blood. This rearrangement joins TRBV18 to TRBJ1-2; TRBD1 aligns across 7 bases. The clonotype comes from a man aged 25 to 45 with acute or convalescent COVID-19. The CDR3 sequence: CASSHPSDRVGGYTF. As DNA, the CDR3 is TGTGCCAGCTCACACCCGAGTGACAGGGTAGGCGGCTACACCTTC.